These 17 T cell receptor beta chains originate from one sample sequenced in a study of glioma-infiltrating T cells after dendritic cell vaccination. Only in-frame clones appear in the TCRdb table, and some are missing; sequencing was by immunoSEQ multiplex PCR. This table has roughly 47,000 clones, 85% appearing once. This specimen consisted of blood, obtained before dendritic cell vaccination. These TCRs come from a human donor with glioblastoma.

V usage is TRBV30 and J usage is TRBJ2-5; 9 nucleotides line up with TRBD2. CDR1 is GTSNPN, CDR2 SVGIG, per germline (reference sequence). CDR3 size: 15 residues. V was pared by 4 bases and J by 2 bases, with 8 bases of the junction left unmatched. CDR3 nucleotides: TGTGCCTGGACAATGCTAGCGGGACCACAAGAGACCCAGTACTTC. Its protein product is CAWTMLAGPQETQYF.

The chain joins TRBV18 to TRBJ2-3, with 13 bases that match TRBD2. CDR1 and CDR2 from the germline V gene are KGHSH and LQKENI. V was pared by 10 bases and J by 2 bases, with 12 bases of the junction left unmatched. The CDR3 extends over 17 amino acids. The CDR3 spells CATKKSGTSGATDTQYF. The CDR3 bases are TGTGCCACCAAAAAATCCGGGACTAGCGGGGCCACAGATACGCAGTATTTT.

The chain recombines TRBV5-4 with TRBJ1-1, with D perhaps TRBD1 (5 bases). CDR1 SGHNT and CDR2 YYREEE come from the germline V gene (reference sequence). The CDR3 contains 14 residues. Trimming took off 3 bases at V and 5 bases at J, with 14 bases between the two ends. The CDR3: CASSYTGVGTEAFF. The CDR3 region has the DNA TGTGCCAGCAGCTATACGGGGGTTGGTACTGAAGCTTTCTTT.

This sequence joins TRBV6-1 and TRBJ2-2; D perhaps matches TRBD1 (6 bases). Trimming pared 7 bases from V and 5 bases from J, leaving 14 bases between. Germline CDR1 reads MNHNS; CDR2 reads SASEGT. The CDR3 length is 14 residues. DNA of the CDR3: TGTGCCAGCAATCGCGACAGGTTAACCGGGGAGCTGTTTTTT. Translated, it gives CASNRDRLTGELFF.

The chain has TRBV29-1 and TRBJ1-2; D ambiguous. The CDR3 extends over 12 amino acids. Trimming shortened V by 6 bases and J by 4 bases, and 12 bases separated the two germline ends. The germline V gene has CDR1 SQVTM and CDR2 ANQGSEA. As DNA, the CDR3 is TGCAGCGTGTCGGGATCCCTCTATGGCTACACCTTC. Residues: CSVSGSLYGYTF.

About this clone: The junction departs from the called germline gene at one end, perhaps through a read error. The chain links TRBV6-1 to TRBJ1-2; D ambiguous. The CDR3 consists of 13 residues. Germline V lookup: CDR1 MNHNS, CDR2 SASEGT. The CDR3 region is CASSEDAHYGYTF. In DNA form, the CDR3 reads TGTGCCAGCAGCGAAGACGCGCACTATGGCTACACCTTC.

The V call is TRBV30, the J call TRBJ2-1; D may be TRBD1 (7 bases). V lost 2 bases to trimming and J lost 4 bases, with 15 bases between them. This CDR3 spans 15 amino acids. From germline, CDR1 is GTSNPN and CDR2 SVGIG (reference sequence). The CDR3 loop is CAWSKGGAGYNEQFF. The CDR3 nucleotides read TGTGCCTGGAGTAAAGGGGGCGCGGGATACAATGAGCAGTTCTTC.

The rearrangement uses TRBV19 and TRBJ1-1; the D gene is possibly TRBD1 (5 bases). The CDR3 loop spans 16 amino acids. Germline loops: CDR1 LNHDA, CDR2 SQIVND (reference sequence). V lost 6 bases and J lost 1, with 18 bases in between. The CDR3 bases are TGTGCCAGTAGGGACCTCTTGAGCAGGGCGAACACTGAAGCTTTCTTT. Translated: CASRDLLSRANTEAFF.

The rearrangement links TRBV5-1 to TRBJ2-1, with TRBD2 matching 10 bases. This CDR3 is built from 16 residues. With 3 bases clipped from V and 8 bases from J, the junction kept 11 bases outside the gene matches. CDR1 is SGHRS, CDR2 YFSETQ, per germline. CDR3 coding DNA: TGCGCCAGCAGCTCCACCGGGACTAGCGTGATATATGAGCAGTTCTTC. It encodes CASSSTGTSVIYEQFF. The full variable domain, completed using reference TRBV5-1 and TRBJ2-1, is KAGVTQTPRYLIKTRGQQVTLSCSPISGHRSVSWYQQTPGQGLQFLFEYFSETQRNKGNFPGRFSGRQFSNSRSEMNVSTLELGDSALYLCASSSTGTSVIYEQFFGPGTRLTVL.

V and J are TRBV6-1 and TRBJ2-7; TRBD1 matches at 7 bases. CDR1 MNHNS and CDR2 SASEGT come from the germline V gene. This CDR3 spans 14 amino acids. J gave up 3 bases and V 4 bases, and 6 bases lay outside the gene matches. CDR3 sequence (DNA): TGTGCCAGCAGTGGGACAGGTTCGGACTACGAGCAGTACTTC. It encodes CASSGTGSDYEQYF.

The chain joins TRBV4-1 to TRBJ1-5, with unresolved D. CDR3 length: 15 amino acids. CDR1 and CDR2 (germline): MGHRA, YSYEKL. Deletions cut 4 bases from V and 6 bases from J, with 16 bases between. This CDR3 is CASSPKEGSIQPQHF. The DNA of the CDR3 is TGCGCCAGCAGCCCGAAGGAGGGCTCCATTCAGCCCCAGCATTTT.

The table lists this clone with a count of one. The V call is TRBV5-6, the J call TRBJ1-1; 7 positions match TRBD1. V lost 0 bases, J lost 5 bases, and 13 bases stayed unmatched. The CDR3 covers 17 residues. The V gene's germline CDR1 is SGHDT and CDR2 YYEEEE. The CDR3 bases are TGTGCCAGCAGCTTGGGAATAGGAGGGGGCGCGGGAACTGAAGCTTTCTTT. This codes for CASSLGIGGGAGTEAFF. Supplemented by reference TRBV5-6 and TRBJ1-1, the full variable domain reads DAGVTQSPTHLIKTRGQQVTLRCSPKSGHDTVSWYQQALGQGPQFIFQYYEEEERQRGNFPDRFSGHQFPNYSSELNVNALLLGDSALYLCASSLGIGGGAGTEAFFGQGTRLTVV.

This clone has a single count. The chain links TRBV11-3 to TRBJ2-1, with TRBD1 matching 8 bases. The CDR3 is 14 amino acids. The V gene end was trimmed by 5 bases and the J gene end by 7 bases; junction bases not matched to a gene: 7. Germline-derived CDR1 and CDR2 are SGHNT and YENEEA. The CDR3 loop reads CASSPLTGVNEQFF. CDR3 sequence (DNA): TGTGCCAGCAGCCCCTTGACAGGGGTGAATGAGCAGTTCTTC.

The CDR3 DNA reads as TGTGCCAGCAGCACCACCCGCGGCATGAACACTGAAGCTTTCTTT. Its protein product is CASSTTRGMNTEAFF. The chain employs TRBV5-5 and TRBJ1-1; the D is unclear. Germline CDR1 reads SGHKS; CDR2 reads YYEKEE (reference sequence). Trimming took 4 bases from V and 0 from J, leaving 13 bases between them. The CDR3 totals 15 residues. The whole variable domain, remainder taken from reference TRBV5-5 and TRBJ1-1, is DAGVTQSPTHLIKTRGQQVTLRCSPISGHKSVSWYQQVLGQGPQFIFQYYEKEERGRGNFPDRFSARQFPNYSSELNVNALLLGDSALYLCASSTTRGMNTEAFFGQGTRLTVV.

This sequence joins TRBV29-1 and TRBJ1-2; TRBD1 might be the D (5 bases). Germline-derived CDR1 and CDR2 are SQVTM and ANQGSEA. Trimming stripped 3 bases from V and 3 bases from J, with 8 bases between. This CDR3 spans 12 amino acids. CDR3 sequence (DNA): TGCAGCGTTGATGACAGTTACTATGGCTACACCTTC. It is translated as CSVDDSYYGYTF.

This sequence joins TRBV9 and TRBJ1-2, with D tentatively TRBD1 (6 bases). CDR3 size: 17 residues. CDR1 is SGDLS and CDR2 is YYNGEE in the germline V gene. The V and J ends lost 0 bases and 5 bases respectively, with 20 bases between them. DNA for the CDR3: TGTGCCAGCAGCGTAGGAAGCGGGGGCCTAGCTCCTTATGGCTACACCTTC. The encoded protein is CASSVGSGGLAPYGYTF.

The rearrangement links TRBV27 to TRBJ1-2; D may be TRBD1 (6 bases). The germline V gene has CDR1 MNHEY and CDR2 SMNVEV (reference sequence). The CDR3 runs to 16 residues. The V and J ends lost 0 bases and 5 bases respectively, with 16 bases between them. This CDR3 reads CASSLSRAGVMYGYTF. The DNA for the CDR3 is TGTGCCAGCAGTTTATCGAGGGCAGGGGTTATGTATGGCTACACCTTC.